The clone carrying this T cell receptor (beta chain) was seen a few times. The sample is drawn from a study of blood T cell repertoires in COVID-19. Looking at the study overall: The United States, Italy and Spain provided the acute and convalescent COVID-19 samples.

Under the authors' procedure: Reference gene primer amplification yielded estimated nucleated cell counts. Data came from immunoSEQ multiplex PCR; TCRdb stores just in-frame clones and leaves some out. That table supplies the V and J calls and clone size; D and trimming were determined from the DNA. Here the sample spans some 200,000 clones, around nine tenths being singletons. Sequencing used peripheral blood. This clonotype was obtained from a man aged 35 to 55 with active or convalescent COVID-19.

This CDR3 reads CASSLRGMGNQPQHF. DNA for the CDR3: TGTGCCAGCAGCTTACGGGGGATGGGCAATCAGCCCCAGCATTTT. This chain connects TRBV7-2 to TRBJ1-5; a weak D match, TRBD1 (5 bases). Trimming took 2 bases from V and 2 from J, leaving 10 bases between them. The germline V gene has CDR1 SGHTA and CDR2 FQGNSA. This CDR3 region has 15 residues.